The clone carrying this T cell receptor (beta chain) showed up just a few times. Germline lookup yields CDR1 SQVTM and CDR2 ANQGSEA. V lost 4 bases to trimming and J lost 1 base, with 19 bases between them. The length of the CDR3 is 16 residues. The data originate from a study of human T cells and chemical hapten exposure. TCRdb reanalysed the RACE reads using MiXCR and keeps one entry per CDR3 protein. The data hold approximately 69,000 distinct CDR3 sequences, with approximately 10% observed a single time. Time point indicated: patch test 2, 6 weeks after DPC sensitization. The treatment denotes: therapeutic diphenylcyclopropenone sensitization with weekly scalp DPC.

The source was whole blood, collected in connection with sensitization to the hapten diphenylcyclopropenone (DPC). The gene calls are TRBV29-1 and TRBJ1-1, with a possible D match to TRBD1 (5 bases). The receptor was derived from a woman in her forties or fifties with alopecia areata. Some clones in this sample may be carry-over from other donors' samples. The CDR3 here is CSVAGPSGRTNTEAFF. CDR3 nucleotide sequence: TGCAGCGTTGCGGGGCCTTCGGGACGTACGAACACTGAAGCTTTCTTT.